What follows are 2 T cell receptor beta chains derived from one specimen sequenced in a study of cytotoxic CD8 clonotypes in ibrutinib-treated CLL. Libraries were prepared by immunoSEQ multiplex PCR; TCRdb keeps only in-frame clonotypes and omits some of them. The data contain approximately 130,000 clones, about 85% of them singletons. The sequencing used PBMCs, collected after 24 months of ibrutinib treatment. These receptors came from a human donor with chronic lymphocytic leukemia.

The chain employs TRBV7-8 and TRBJ1-2, with 8 positions matching TRBD1. CDR1 is SGHVS and CDR2 is FQNEAQ in the germline V gene. The V and J ends lost 5 bases and 3 bases, in that order; junction bases with no gene match: 5. This CDR3 region has 14 residues. For the CDR3, the DNA is TGTGCCAGCAGCCGACAGGGGATGGACTATGGCTACACCTTC. It yields the protein CASSRQGMDYGYTF.

This chain's CDR3 is CASSFYRGRTEAFF. The CDR3 DNA follows: TGTGCCAGCAGTTTCTACAGGGGGCGGACAGAAGCTTTCTTT. The chain employs TRBV6-5 and TRBJ1-1; 9 bases map to TRBD1. Germline V gene sequence: CDR1 MNHEY, CDR2 SVGAGI. CDR3 size: 14 residues. V lost 4 bases to trimming and J lost 8 bases; unmatched junction nucleotides: 8.